The 25 T cell receptor beta chains below come from one sample, sequenced in a study of cytomegalovirus exposure and HLA in healthy donors. Use of 60 Vbeta and 13 Jbeta primers characterized the PCR. Sequencing was performed with immunoSEQ multiplex PCR; in TCRdb, only in-frame clones are kept and a portion is missing. Seen here are about 180,000 clones, roughly 80% observed once, and the top ten hold over 2%. The sample was PBMCs. The receptors were gathered from a man in his 60s in good health and CMV-seronegative.

The chain joins TRBV18 to TRBJ1-2; possibly TRBD1 for D (5 bases). Germline lookup yields CDR1 KGHSH and CDR2 LQKENI. V dropped 3 bases and J dropped 4 bases, with 12 bases sitting between them. This CDR3 has 14 residues. The CDR3 sequence: CASSPSQGGYGYTF. In nucleotides, the CDR3 is TGTGCCAGCTCACCGAGTCAGGGAGGCTATGGCTACACCTTC.

The genes are TRBV5-1 and TRBJ2-3; a possible D gene is TRBD2 (6 bases). The CDR3 loop spans 15 amino acids. The germline V gene has CDR1 SGHRS and CDR2 YFSETQ. The germline V and J ends were trimmed by 1 base and 4 bases, with 13 bases remaining between them. The CDR3 sequence is CASSLSYGGSDTQYF. CDR3 bases: TGCGCCAGCAGCTTGTCTTACGGGGGATCAGATACGCAGTATTTT.

The rearrangement uses TRBV5-1 and TRBJ2-3; D possibly corresponds to TRBD1 (5 bases). CDR1 and CDR2 from the germline V gene are SGHRS and YFSETQ. The CDR3 covers 11 residues. V was pared by 7 bases and J by 6 bases, with 9 bases between. CDR3 sequence reads: CASRAGDTQYF. DNA of the CDR3: TGCGCCAGCCGAGCAGGGGATACGCAGTATTTT. The whole variable domain, filled in from reference TRBV5-1 and TRBJ2-3, reads KAGVTQTPRYLIKTRGQQVTLSCSPISGHRSVSWYQQTPGQGLQFLFEYFSETQRNKGNFPGRFSGRQFSNSRSEMNVSTLELGDSALYLCASRAGDTQYFGPGTRLTVL.

The genes are TRBV19 and TRBJ1-2; no clear D gene. V was pared by 2 bases and J by 8 bases, with 15 bases between. This CDR3 is built from 14 residues. The germline CDR1 and CDR2 sequences are LNHDA and SQIVND (reference sequence). The CDR3 loop reads CASSISPSQWGYTF. CDR3 in DNA: TGTGCCAGTAGTATATCCCCATCCCAGTGGGGCTACACCTTC.

The V and J genes are TRBV12-5 and TRBJ2-1, with D perhaps TRBD1 (6 bases). This CDR3 has 13 amino acids. Per the germline V gene, CDR1 is LGHNT and CDR2 is FRNRAP. Trimming took 1 base from V and 9 from J, leaving 10 bases between them. CDR3 sequence: CASGLAQGPEQFF. CDR3 in DNA: TGTGCTAGTGGTTTGGCCCAGGGGCCTGAGCAGTTCTTC. Looking up the rest from reference TRBV12-5 and TRBJ2-1 gives the full variable domain: DARVTQTPRHKVTEMGQEVTMRCQPILGHNTVFWYRQTMMQGLELLAYFRNRAPLDDSGMPKDRFSAEMPDATLATLKIQPSEPRDSAVYFCASGLAQGPEQFFGPGTRLTVL.

This clone appeared a few times. The rearrangement uses TRBV4-1 and TRBJ1-5; unclear D gene. This CDR3 is built from 15 residues. Trimming shortened V by 6 bases and J by 2 bases, and 14 bases separated the two germline ends. CDR1 and CDR2 from the germline V gene are MGHRA and YSYEKL. This chain's CDR3 is CASRTFLRGNQPQHF. For the CDR3, the DNA is TGCGCCAGCAGAACCTTTTTGAGGGGCAATCAGCCCCAGCATTTT.

The chain joins TRBV6-5 to TRBJ2-7, with 8 positions matching TRBD1. Germline CDR1 MNHEY, CDR2 SVGAGI. The CDR3 spans 12 residues. The V gene end was trimmed by 8 bases and the J gene end by 3 bases; junction bases not matched to a gene: 3. Written as DNA, the CDR3 is TGTGCCAGCCGGACAGGGCTCTACGAGCAGTACTTC. Translating it yields CASRTGLYEQYF.

This sequence joins TRBV18 and TRBJ2-7; 7 nucleotides line up with TRBD1. This CDR3 is 14 amino acids long. CDR1 KGHSH and CDR2 LQKENI come from the germline V gene. V trimming: 6 bases; J trimming: 2 bases; junction bases outside the gene matches: 7. CDR3 DNA sequence: TGTGCCAGCTCGGGTGGGGACAGAGCCTACGAGCAGTACTTC. It specifies CASSGGDRAYEQYF.

The chain has TRBV5-8 and TRBJ1-2; 7 bases are shared with TRBD1. Germline CDR1 reads SGHTS; CDR2 reads YDEGEE. The ends lost 2 bases at V and 2 bases at J; junction bases unmatched: 6. The CDR3 sequence is 15 residues long. CDR3 sequence (DNA): TGTGCCAGCAGCTTATTGACAGGGTCCAACTATGGCTACACCTTC. Its translation: CASSLLTGSNYGYTF.

DNA for the CDR3: TGCGCCAGCAGCCAAGATCCGGGACAGTACTACGAGCAGTACTTC. It encodes CASSQDPGQYYEQYF. The chain combines TRBV4-1 with TRBJ2-7; 7 bases line up with TRBD1. V gave up 0 bases and J gave up 3 bases; unmatched junction bases: 5. Germline CDR1 MGHRA, CDR2 YSYEKL. The CDR3 spans 15 residues.

The rearrangement links TRBV5-6 to TRBJ1-4; possibly TRBD1 for D (5 bases). The CDR3 extends over 17 amino acids. Trimming shortened V by 2 bases and J by 7 bases, and 21 bases separated the two germline ends. From germline, CDR1 is SGHDT and CDR2 YYEEEE. CDR3 in amino acids: CASSFHLRGAQGEKLFF. CDR3 in DNA: TGTGCCAGCAGCTTCCACCTACGTGGGGCGCAGGGTGAAAAACTGTTTTTT. The full variable domain, completed using reference TRBV5-6 and TRBJ1-4, is DAGVTQSPTHLIKTRGQQVTLRCSPKSGHDTVSWYQQALGQGPQFIFQYYEEEERQRGNFPDRFSGHQFPNYSSELNVNALLLGDSALYLCASSFHLRGAQGEKLFFGSGTQLSVL.

The gene calls are TRBV2 and TRBJ1-1; TRBD1 is a possible D gene (5 bases). Trimming pared 3 bases from V and 0 bases from J, leaving 11 bases between. The germline V gene has CDR1 SNHLY and CDR2 FYNNEI. This CDR3 spans 15 amino acids. The CDR3 region is CASSDRKTVNTEAFF. CDR3 DNA sequence: TGTGCCAGCAGTGATAGGAAGACAGTGAACACTGAAGCTTTCTTT.

V is TRBV18 and J is TRBJ1-1; D is ambiguous. Germline V lookup: CDR1 KGHSH, CDR2 LQKENI. The CDR3 has 15 residues. The V gene lost 4 bases and the J gene lost 0 bases, with 12 bases spanning the gap. The DNA for the CDR3 is TGTGCCAGCTCACGGGTTGGGCAGGTGAACACTGAAGCTTTCTTT. Its protein is CASSRVGQVNTEAFF.

This chain joins TRBV5-1 and TRBJ2-1, with 8 bases lining up with TRBD1. V lost 0 bases, J lost 9 bases, and 11 bases stayed unmatched. The germline V gene has CDR1 SGHRS and CDR2 YFSETQ. This CDR3 is built from 16 residues. The CDR3 region is CASSLASDRAPAEQFF. The DNA of the CDR3 is TGCGCCAGCAGCTTGGCTTCGGACAGGGCCCCCGCTGAGCAGTTCTTC.

There are a few counts of this clone. The chain has TRBV5-1 and TRBJ2-5, with D perhaps matching TRBD1 (6 bases). The CDR3 is 15 residues long. V shed 2 bases and J shed 2 bases, with 13 bases lying between them. CDR1 and CDR2 (germline): SGHRS, YFSETQ. The CDR3 loop reads CASSLQGSEQETQYF. The CDR3 bases are TGCGCCAGCAGCTTACAGGGTTCTGAACAAGAGACCCAGTACTTC.

V is TRBV14 and J is TRBJ1-3; D gene uncertain. Germline-derived CDR1 and CDR2 are SGHDN and FVKESK. The CDR3 has 16 residues. V was trimmed by 1 base and J by 0 bases, leaving 10 bases between them. The CDR3 here is CASSQGGSPSGNTIYF. The CDR3 DNA sequence: TGTGCCAGCAGCCAAGGAGGCTCACCCTCTGGAAACACCATATATTTT.

The J gene is TRBJ2-3, the V gene TRBV7-8, with 14 bases that match TRBD2. CDR3 length equals 18 residues. The germline V gene has CDR1 SGHVS and CDR2 FQNEAQ. Trimming at V came to 1 base and at J to 2 bases, leaving 5 bases not matched to a gene. Written as DNA, the CDR3 is TGTGCCAGCAGCTTAGGACTAGCGGGGGGGCGTAACACAGATACGCAGTATTTT. It yields the protein CASSLGLAGGRNTDTQYF.

Regarding this clone: The sample has other DNA sequences that encode this CDR3 too. The V call is TRBV30, the J call TRBJ2-5; 8 bases match TRBD2. Germline trimming cut 5 bases from V and 2 bases from J; bases unmatched to any gene: 7. The length of the CDR3 is 14 residues. Per the germline V gene, CDR1 is GTSNPN and CDR2 is SVGIG (reference sequence). The CDR3 DNA reads as TGTGCCTGGGGGACGGGGGGGGGACAAGAGACCCAGTACTTC. Translated, it gives CAWGTGGGQETQYF.

This clone was detected only a few times. The chain combines TRBV5-4 with TRBJ1-2; D uncertain. The V gene's germline CDR1 is SGHNT and CDR2 YYREEE (reference sequence). V dropped 2 bases and J dropped 4 bases, with 9 bases sitting between them. The CDR3 runs to 13 residues. This chain's CDR3 is CASSFSRFYGYTF. The CDR3 nucleotides are TGTGCCAGCAGCTTCTCGAGATTCTATGGCTACACCTTC.

This chain links TRBV9 with TRBJ1-3; unclear D gene. The V gene's germline CDR1 is SGDLS and CDR2 YYNGEE. V lost 2 bases and J lost 1, with 13 bases in between. This CDR3 region has 16 residues. The CDR3 DNA reads TGTGCCAGCAGCGTTGGCACATCGTATTCTGGAAACACCATATATTTT. Its translation is CASSVGTSYSGNTIYF. Based on the CDR3 plus reference TRBV9 and TRBJ1-3, the full variable domain is DSGVTQTPKHLITATGQRVTLRCSPRSGDLSVYWYQQSLDQGLQFLIQYYNGEERAKGNILERFSAQQFPDLHSELNLSSLELGDSALYFCASSVGTSYSGNTIYFGEGSWLTVV.

J is TRBJ1-2 and V is TRBV2; 8 bases fit TRBD1. Germline trimming cut 4 bases from V and 8 bases from J; bases unmatched to any gene: 6. The germline CDR1 and CDR2 sequences are SNHLY and FYNNEI. This CDR3 comprises 13 residues. The CDR3 bases are TGTGCCAGCAGTGGCGACAGGGGCGGCGGCTACACCTTC. Its protein is CASSGDRGGGYTF.

V and J are TRBV15 and TRBJ1-5; tentative D call: TRBD1 (5 bases). From germline, CDR1 is LNHNV and CDR2 YYDKDF (reference sequence). This CDR3 comprises 16 residues. With 5 bases removed from V and 5 bases from J, the gap between germline ends came to 19 bases. CDR3 region: CATSYDPPGLYQPQHF. The CDR3 bases are TGTGCCACCAGCTACGACCCGCCAGGGTTGTATCAGCCCCAGCATTTT.

The chain uses TRBV7-7 and TRBJ1-4; TRBD1 agrees at 9 bases. Germline assignment: CDR1 SSHAT and CDR2 FNYEAQ (reference sequence). V was pared by 5 bases and J by 8 bases, with 6 bases of the junction left unmatched. CDR3 length equals 14 residues. Here the CDR3 DNA reads TGTGCCAGCAGCCCTCGGACAGGGGTAGAAAAACTGTTTTTT. Protein product: CASSPRTGVEKLFF.

The chain employs TRBV6-5 and TRBJ1-1; D not certain. From germline, CDR1 is MNHEY and CDR2 SVGAGI. The CDR3 is made up of 13 amino acids. V was trimmed by 1 base and J by 12 bases, leaving 15 bases between them. In DNA form, the CDR3 reads TGTGCCAGCAGTTACTTTAGTTCATCGAGAACTTTCTTT. It translates to CASSYFSSSRTFF.

The rearrangement uses TRBV5-1 and TRBJ2-2; D unresolved. Germline V lookup: CDR1 SGHRS, CDR2 YFSETQ. The V end lost 3 bases, the J end lost 6 bases, and 12 bases lay between the germline ends. The CDR3 sequence is 14 residues long. CDR3 coding DNA: TGCGCCAGCAGCTACCTGGCGGTGGCCGGGGAGCTGTTTTTT. Translating gives CASSYLAVAGELFF.